This T cell receptor (beta chain) originates from a study of monozygotic twins with inflammatory bowel disease. Per the germline V gene, CDR1 is SGHAT and CDR2 is FQNNGV. CDR3 length: 17 amino acids. No DNA is given; TCRdb re-called the 5' RACE reads and lists each CDR3 protein once. The sample data list approximately 400,000 distinct CDR3 sequences. The sequence came from a human donor with ulcerative colitis or Crohn's disease, or a healthy co-twin of an affected twin (not recorded which). Sequencing used blood. This chain links TRBV11-2 with TRBJ2-7; the TRBD2 assignment by TCRdb is unverifiable without DNA. The CDR3 spells CASSSRRAGLADYEQYF.